The 7 T cell receptor beta chains below were found in one sample sequenced in a study of blood T cell repertoires in COVID-19. The repertoire was sequenced with immunoSEQ multiplex PCR; TCRdb's copy has only in-frame clones and lacks some. Here the sample spans about 75,000 clones, about 91% being singletons. What was sequenced was peripheral blood. The receptor set was obtained from a woman in her 70s with acute or convalescent COVID-19.

The chain links TRBV7-2 to TRBJ2-2; 7 bases map to TRBD1. The CDR3 runs 16 residues. CDR1 and CDR2 from the germline V gene are SGHTA and FQGNSA. V trimming: 3 bases; J trimming: 4 bases; junction bases outside the gene matches: 8. The CDR3: CASSLKGARGTGELFF. CDR3 DNA: TGTGCCAGCAGCTTGAAGGGGGCGCGAGGCACCGGGGAGCTGTTTTTT.

The V gene is TRBV9, the J gene TRBJ1-2, with 9 bases fitting TRBD1. V was clipped by 3 bases and J by 6 bases; unmatched bases: 0. The CDR3 runs to 12 residues. Per germline, CDR1 SGDLS and CDR2 YYNGEE. In DNA form, the CDR3 reads TGTGCCAGCAGCGGACAGGGGGATGGCTACACCTTC. Protein: CASSGQGDGYTF.

This sequence joins TRBV7-9 and TRBJ1-2; 12 nucleotides align to TRBD1. Unmatched junction bases numbered 13, after V lost 1 base and J lost 4 bases. CDR1 SEHNR and CDR2 FQNEAQ come from the germline V gene (reference sequence). CDR3 length: 19 amino acids. The CDR3 is CASSLGPGTGGLPSYGYTF. The CDR3 coding sequence is TGTGCCAGCAGCTTAGGACCCGGGACAGGGGGCCTCCCCTCCTATGGCTACACCTTC.

The gene calls are TRBV2 and TRBJ1-1; D unresolved. The CDR3 covers 13 residues. CDR1 is SNHLY, CDR2 FYNNEI, per germline. The germline V and J ends were trimmed by 1 base and 8 bases, with 11 bases remaining between them. The CDR3 protein is CASSEGVTAEAFF. DNA of the CDR3: TGTGCCAGCAGTGAAGGGGTCACAGCCGAAGCTTTCTTT.

V gene TRBV30 combines with J gene TRBJ1-2; TRBD1 might be the D (5 bases). V lost 3 bases and J lost 7, with 24 bases in between. Germline CDR1 and CDR2: GTSNPN and SVGIG (reference sequence). The CDR3 sequence is 16 residues long. Written as DNA, the CDR3 is TGTGCCTGGAGCTCGGACTATCGGGGGGACGGCTCTGGCTACACCTTC. Translated, it gives CAWSSDYRGDGSGYTF.

J is TRBJ2-5 and V is TRBV11-3; D is ambiguous. With 3 bases removed from V and 5 bases from J, the gap between germline ends came to 10 bases. The CDR3 runs to 13 residues. CDR1 is SGHNT, CDR2 YENEEA, per germline. The CDR3 is CASSFSSRETQYF. The CDR3 DNA is TGTGCCAGCAGCTTTTCAAGCCGGGAGACCCAGTACTTC.

The V and J genes are TRBV5-4 and TRBJ1-2; TRBD1 is a possible D gene (5 bases). Germline V lookup: CDR1 SGHNT, CDR2 YYREEE (reference sequence). The CDR3 sequence is 15 residues long. The germline V and J ends were trimmed by 4 bases and 5 bases, with 18 bases remaining between them. CDR3 amino acids: CASSRTIGEGYGYTF. CDR3 nucleotides: TGTGCCAGCAGCCGTACGATAGGGGAAGGGTATGGCTACACCTTC. The entire variable domain, with the rest obtained from reference TRBV5-4 and TRBJ1-2, is as follows: ETGVTQSPTHLIKTRGQQVTLRCSSQSGHNTVSWYQQALGQGPQFIFQYYREEENGRGNFPPRFSGLQFPNYSSELNVNALELDDSALYLCASSRTIGEGYGYTFGSGTRLTVV.